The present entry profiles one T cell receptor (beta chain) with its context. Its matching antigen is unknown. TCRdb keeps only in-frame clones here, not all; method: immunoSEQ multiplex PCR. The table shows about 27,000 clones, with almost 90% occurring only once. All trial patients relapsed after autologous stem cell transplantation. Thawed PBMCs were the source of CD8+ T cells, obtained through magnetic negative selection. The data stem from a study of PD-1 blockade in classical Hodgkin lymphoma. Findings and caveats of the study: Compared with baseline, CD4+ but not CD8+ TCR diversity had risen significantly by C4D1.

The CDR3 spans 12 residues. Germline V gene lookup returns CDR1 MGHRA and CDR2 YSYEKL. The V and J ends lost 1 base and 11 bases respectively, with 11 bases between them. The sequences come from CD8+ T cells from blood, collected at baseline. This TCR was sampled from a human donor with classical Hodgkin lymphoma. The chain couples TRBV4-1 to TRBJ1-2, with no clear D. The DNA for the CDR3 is TGCGCCAGCAGCCAAGGGCGGCAGGATTACACCTTC. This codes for CASSQGRQDYTF.